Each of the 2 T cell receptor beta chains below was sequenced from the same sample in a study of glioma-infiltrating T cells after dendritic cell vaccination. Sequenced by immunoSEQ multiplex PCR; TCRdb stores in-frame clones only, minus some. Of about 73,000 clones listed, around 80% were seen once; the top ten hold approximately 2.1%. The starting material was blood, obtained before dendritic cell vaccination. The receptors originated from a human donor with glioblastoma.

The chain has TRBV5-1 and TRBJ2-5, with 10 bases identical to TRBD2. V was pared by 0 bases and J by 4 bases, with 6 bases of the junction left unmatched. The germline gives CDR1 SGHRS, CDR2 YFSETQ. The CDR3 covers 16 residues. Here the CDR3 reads CASSLALAGDLETQYF. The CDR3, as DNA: TGCGCCAGCAGCTTGGCCCTAGCGGGAGATTTAGAGACCCAGTACTTC. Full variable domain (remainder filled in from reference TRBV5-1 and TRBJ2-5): KAGVTQTPRYLIKTRGQQVTLSCSPISGHRSVSWYQQTPGQGLQFLFEYFSETQRNKGNFPGRFSGRQFSNSRSEMNVSTLELGDSALYLCASSLALAGDLETQYFGPGTRLLVL.

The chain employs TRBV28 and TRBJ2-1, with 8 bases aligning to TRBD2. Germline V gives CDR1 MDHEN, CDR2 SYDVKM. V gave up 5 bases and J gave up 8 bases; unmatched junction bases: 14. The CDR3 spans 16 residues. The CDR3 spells CASSLLPRLAYYEQFF. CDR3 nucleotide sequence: TGTGCCAGCAGTCTACTACCCCGACTAGCGTATTATGAGCAGTTCTTC.